The 20 T cell receptor beta chains given below trace back to one sample, sequenced in a study of shared clonotypes between healthy human individuals. Here immunoSEQ multiplex PCR was the method, and the copy in TCRdb shows in-frame clones only, minus some. The sample shows 550,000 to 800,000 clones, about 90% of them seen only once. What was sequenced was memory CD8+ T cells from PBMCs. Indicated subset: CD45RO+ cells pooled with CCR7-negative TemRA cells. These receptors all stem from a man younger than 35 in good health. Some clones in this sample may be carry-over from other donors' samples.

The V gene is TRBV7-9, the J gene TRBJ2-3, with 13 positions matching TRBD2. J lost 0 bases, V lost 4 bases, and 7 bases had no gene match. This CDR3 contains 18 residues. The germline gives CDR1 SEHNR, CDR2 FQNEAQ (reference sequence). The CDR3 loop is CASSSGLAGVSSTDTQYF. CDR3 coding DNA: TGTGCCAGCAGCTCCGGACTAGCGGGAGTGTCTAGCACAGATACGCAGTATTTT.

The V gene is TRBV2, the J gene TRBJ1-2, with TRBD1 matching 7 bases. CDR1 is SNHLY, CDR2 FYNNEI, per germline. Trimming cost V 7 bases and J 5 bases; bases outside gene matches: 13. There are 15 residues in the CDR3. The CDR3 loop is CASIPRGPGRYGYTF. The CDR3 region has the DNA TGTGCCAGCATCCCGAGGGGGCCCGGCCGATATGGCTACACCTTC.

The rearrangement joins TRBV27 to TRBJ2-5; tentatively, D is TRBD1 or TRBD2 (5 bases each). TRBJ2-7 explains the end of the DNA better; the J call may be wrong. Germline V gives CDR1 MNHEY, CDR2 SMNVEV (reference sequence). The length of the CDR3 is 13 residues. CDR3 sequence (DNA): TGTGCCAGCAGTTTATTGGGGGACTACGAGCAGTACTTC. It codes for CASSLLGDYEQYF.

The chain is built from TRBV7-9 and TRBJ1-1, with D possibly matching TRBD1 (6 bases). The V gene's germline CDR1 is SEHNR and CDR2 FQNEAQ (reference sequence). Between the trimmed V and J ends, which lost 5 bases and 8 bases, there was a span of 18 bases. The CDR3 has 14 residues. Here the CDR3 reads CASSQIKRGGEAFF. The CDR3 DNA sequence: TGTGCCAGCAGCCAGATTAAACGAGGGGGAGAAGCTTTCTTT.

V gene TRBV18 combines with J gene TRBJ1-1; no reliable D call. This CDR3 has 13 residues. The V end was cut by 3 bases, the J end by 1 base, with 6 bases between. Germline CDR1 and CDR2: KGHSH and LQKENI. CDR3 sequence (DNA): TGTGCCAGCTCACCGGAACGGAACACTGAAGCTTTCTTT. Protein product: CASSPERNTEAFF.

In this sample, this clone turned up once. The chain carries TRBV27 and TRBJ2-7; 9 nucleotides align to TRBD2. Per germline, CDR1 MNHEY and CDR2 SMNVEV (reference sequence). The CDR3 spans 15 residues. V lost 5 bases and J lost 1; bases outside the gene matches: 6. CDR3 DNA: TGTGCCAGCAGTCTTAGCGGGAGCTGGTCCTACGAGCAGTACTTC. Residues: CASSLSGSWSYEQYF.

This chain connects TRBV10-1 to TRBJ2-3, with D possibly being TRBD1 or TRBD2 (5 bases each). The CDR3 length is 17 residues. With 0 bases removed from V and 1 base from J, the gap between germline ends came to 14 bases. Germline-derived CDR1 and CDR2 are WNHNN and SYGVQD (reference sequence). DNA of the CDR3: TGCGCCAGCAGTGAGTCAGGGACCCGAGGTGGCACAGATACGCAGTATTTT. Amino acid sequence: CASSESGTRGGTDTQYF.

The count of this clone is one. V usage is TRBV5-1 and J usage is TRBJ2-3; D may correspond to TRBD1 or TRBD2 (6 bases each). CDR3 length: 15 residues. Between the trimmed V and J ends, which lost 10 bases and 0 bases, there was a span of 18 bases. Germline V lookup: CDR1 SGHRS, CDR2 YFSETQ. The CDR3: CACRGERLSTDTQYF. In DNA, the CDR3 is TGCGCCTGTAGGGGGGAGCGGCTTAGCACAGATACGCAGTATTTT. The variable domain in full, with the rest retrieved from reference TRBV5-1 and TRBJ2-3, is KAGVTQTPRYLIKTRGQQVTLSCSPISGHRSVSWYQQTPGQGLQFLFEYFSETQRNKGNFPGRFSGRQFSNSRSEMNVSTLELGDSALYLCACRGERLSTDTQYFGPGTRLTVL.

The chain combines TRBV6-1 with TRBJ2-3; unclear D gene. The CDR3 spans 14 residues. Trimming left V 4 bases short and J 4 bases short, with 12 bases between. Germline CDR1 and CDR2: MNHNS and SASEGT. The CDR3 sequence is CASSVLRSADTQYF. CDR3 DNA sequence: TGTGCCAGCAGTGTATTGAGGTCGGCAGATACGCAGTATTTT.

V and J are TRBV28 and TRBJ1-6, with TRBD1 matching 8 bases. V lost 5 bases, J lost 7 bases, and 10 bases stayed unmatched. The V gene's germline CDR1 is MDHEN and CDR2 SYDVKM. This CDR3 is built from 16 residues. CDR3 in DNA: TGTGCCAGCAGTCCTCACCCGGACAGGGCCAATTCACCCCTCCACTTT. Translation: CASSPHPDRANSPLHF.

The J gene is TRBJ1-1, the V gene TRBV5-1; D not resolved. The CDR3 extends over 15 amino acids. The germline gives CDR1 SGHRS, CDR2 YFSETQ. V was trimmed by 4 bases and J by 5 bases, leaving 18 bases between them. The chain's CDR3 is CASSPNRAQRTEAFF. CDR3 DNA: TGCGCCAGCAGCCCCAATCGGGCCCAGAGAACTGAAGCTTTCTTT.

This clone was detected ten times or more. The chain carries TRBV5-1 and TRBJ2-7; 8 bases agree with TRBD1. The CDR3 sequence is 14 residues long. Germline V CDR1 and CDR2: SGHRS, YFSETQ. The V gene end was trimmed by 4 bases and the J gene end by 6 bases; junction bases not matched to a gene: 9. The CDR3 DNA reads as TGCGCCAGCAGCGCGTTTACAGGACAGGGCGAGCAGTACTTC. Its protein is CASSAFTGQGEQYF.

The chain carries TRBV6-1 and TRBJ2-2; 11 bases line up with TRBD2. The CDR3 totals 20 residues. Per germline, CDR1 MNHNS and CDR2 SASEGT. J lost 0 bases, V lost 2 bases, and 11 bases had no gene match. CDR3 protein: CASSENPSGRSYANTGELFF. The CDR3 bases are TGTGCCAGCAGTGAAAACCCTAGCGGGAGGTCGTATGCGAACACCGGGGAGCTGTTTTTT.

This clone was observed once. This chain joins TRBV2 and TRBJ2-3; 16 bases fit TRBD2. This CDR3 contains 17 residues. The V gene's germline CDR1 is SNHLY and CDR2 FYNNEI. V was pared by 7 bases and J by 5 bases, with 9 bases of the junction left unmatched. The CDR3 reads CASTPGTSGRVQDTQYF. CDR3 DNA sequence: TGTGCCAGCACCCCCGGGACTAGCGGGAGGGTACAAGATACGCAGTATTTT.

The chain joins TRBV5-6 to TRBJ2-1; D perhaps matches TRBD2 (6 bases). The ends were cut back, 4 bases at V and 7 bases at J, with 21 bases in the middle. This CDR3 comprises 16 residues. Germline V gene lookup returns CDR1 SGHDT and CDR2 YYEEEE. Written as DNA, the CDR3 is TGTGCCAGCAGCCGGGGTCGAGGGACTGGAACAAATGAGCAGTTCTTC. The encoded protein is CASSRGRGTGTNEQFF.

This CDR3 reads CASSGRLADYNEQFF. CDR3 DNA sequence: TGTGCCAGCAGCGGGAGACTAGCGGATTACAATGAGCAGTTCTTC. The gene calls are TRBV9 and TRBJ2-1; 9 nucleotides agree with TRBD2. Trimming cost V 3 bases and J 4 bases; bases outside gene matches: 5. Germline V CDR1 and CDR2: SGDLS, YYNGEE. This CDR3 comprises 15 residues.

The chain employs TRBV27 and TRBJ2-3, with TRBD1 matching 8 bases. The V gene's germline CDR1 is MNHEY and CDR2 SMNVEV (reference sequence). CDR3 length: 15 amino acids. The J segment lost 2 bases and the V segment lost 5 bases, leaving 6 bases of the junction unmatched. CDR3 in amino acids: CASSPRTGLTDTQYF. The CDR3 DNA reads as TGTGCCAGCAGTCCTAGGACAGGGCTCACAGATACGCAGTATTTT.

The chain links TRBV19 to TRBJ1-1; 7 bases map to TRBD1. This CDR3 region has 15 residues. Unmatched junction bases numbered 5, after V lost 4 bases and J lost 0 bases. Germline V gene sequence: CDR1 LNHDA, CDR2 SQIVND (reference sequence). CDR3 amino acids: CASSTRGGLNTEAFF. The CDR3 bases are TGTGCCAGTAGTACCAGGGGGGGGCTGAACACTGAAGCTTTCTTT. Variable domain in full (rest from reference TRBV19 and TRBJ1-1): DGGITQSPKYLFRKEGQNVTLSCEQNLNHDAMYWYRQDPGQGLRLIYYSQIVNDFQKGDIAEGYSVSREKKESFPLTVTSAQKNPTAFYLCASSTRGGLNTEAFFGQGTRLTVV.

Here the CDR3 reads CASSLRLTSGTSTDTQYF. The CDR3 nucleotides are TGTGCCAGCAGTTTACGCCTGACTAGCGGGACTAGCACAGATACGCAGTATTTT. The V call is TRBV28, the J call TRBJ2-3; 11 bases line up with TRBD2. Losses at the gene ends were 2 bases for V and 0 bases for J; bases not matched to a gene: 7. The germline V gene has CDR1 MDHEN and CDR2 SYDVKM. The CDR3 is made up of 18 amino acids.

The V and J genes are TRBV9 and TRBJ2-3; a possible D gene is TRBD2 (5 bases). Germline V lookup: CDR1 SGDLS, CDR2 YYNGEE. This CDR3 contains 15 residues. V was pared by 3 bases and J by 3 bases, with 14 bases between. The CDR3 here is CASSASHLATDTQYF. The CDR3 nucleotides are TGTGCCAGCAGCGCTTCCCATCTAGCAACAGATACGCAGTATTTT.